A single sample gave rise to the 13 T cell receptor beta chains below, sequenced in a study of blood T cell repertoires in COVID-19. This table comes from immunoSEQ multiplex PCR, and its TCRdb copy is limited to in-frame clones, with some not included. The sample carries about 270,000 clones, under 90% recorded once. Sequenced sample: peripheral blood. These receptors were collected from a woman aged 50 to 65 who had recovered from COVID-19.

The chain is built from TRBV27 and TRBJ2-7, with TRBD1 matching 8 bases. Germline V lookup: CDR1 MNHEY, CDR2 SMNVEV (reference sequence). The V and J ends lost 4 bases and 3 bases, in that order; junction bases with no gene match: 8. The CDR3 is 15 residues long. The CDR3 sequence is CASSWDRTGFYEQYF. CDR3 DNA sequence: TGTGCCAGCAGTTGGGATAGGACAGGGTTCTACGAGCAGTACTTC.

The chain combines TRBV10-2 with TRBJ1-5, with D unresolved. Germline V gene data show CDR1 as WSHSY and CDR2 as SAAADI. There are 13 residues in the CDR3. The V gene lost 2 bases and the J gene lost 9 bases, with 11 bases spanning the gap. The CDR3 loop is CASSEEGRGPQHF. The CDR3 DNA reads as TGCGCCAGCAGTGAGGAGGGCCGAGGGCCCCAGCATTTT.

The chain carries TRBV11-2 and TRBJ2-3, with 7 bases fitting TRBD2. Germline V gene data show CDR1 as SGHAT and CDR2 as FQNNGV. After removal of 5 bases from V and 2 bases from J, the junction contained 13 bases not matched to a gene. This CDR3 comprises 17 residues. This CDR3 reads CASSEDSLAGNTDTQYF. In DNA, the CDR3 is TGTGCCAGCAGCGAGGATTCCTTAGCGGGCAACACAGATACGCAGTATTTT.

V usage is TRBV7-9 and J usage is TRBJ2-2; 7 nucleotides align to TRBD2. With 1 base clipped from V and 2 bases from J, the junction kept 4 bases outside the gene matches. The CDR3 has 16 residues. Per germline, CDR1 SEHNR and CDR2 FQNEAQ (reference sequence). This chain's CDR3 is CASSLGQGLNTGELFF. DNA for the CDR3: TGTGCCAGCAGCTTAGGGCAGGGACTAAACACCGGGGAGCTGTTTTTT.

The chain employs TRBV6-4 and TRBJ2-7; 8 nucleotides line up with TRBD1. The CDR3 has 12 amino acids. V lost 8 bases and J lost 5; bases outside the gene matches: 5. Per the germline V gene, CDR1 is MRHNA and CDR2 is SNTAGT. Written as DNA, the CDR3 is TGTGCCAGCCCGGGACAGGAGGACGAGCAGTACTTC. It encodes CASPGQEDEQYF.

This rearrangement joins TRBV19 to TRBJ2-3; 8 bases map to TRBD2. Germline V gives CDR1 LNHDA, CDR2 SQIVND (reference sequence). Trimming cost V 8 bases and J 2 bases; bases outside gene matches: 12. The CDR3 runs to 16 residues. This chain's CDR3 is CASQPGGAMFTDTQYF. In DNA form, the CDR3 reads TGTGCCAGTCAACCCGGGGGGGCCATGTTCACAGATACGCAGTATTTT.

The chain employs TRBV27 and TRBJ2-5, with 9 bases lining up with TRBD2. After removal of 5 bases from V and 5 bases from J, the junction contained 12 bases not matched to a gene. The CDR3 sequence is 16 residues long. The germline V gene has CDR1 MNHEY and CDR2 SMNVEV (reference sequence). The chain's CDR3 is CASSPWIAGVGETQYF. The CDR3 bases are TGTGCCAGCAGTCCTTGGATAGCGGGGGTGGGGGAGACCCAGTACTTC.

This clone was detected only once. The rearrangement links TRBV5-1 to TRBJ2-7, with 13 bases aligning to TRBD2. Germline V gives CDR1 SGHRS, CDR2 YFSETQ. Trimming took 0 bases from V and 5 from J; bases not matched to a gene: 14. This CDR3 region has 19 residues. The CDR3 here is CASSLGSRTSGGPGNEQYF. CDR3 sequence (DNA): TGCGCCAGCAGCTTGGGCAGTAGGACTAGCGGGGGCCCCGGGAACGAGCAGTACTTC.

V usage is TRBV5-6 and J usage is TRBJ1-2, with D unresolved. The CDR3 runs to 13 residues. The germline CDR1 and CDR2 sequences are SGHDT and YYEEEE. Deletions cut 1 base from V and 6 bases from J, with 10 bases between. The CDR3 region has the DNA TGTGCCAGCAGCTTGAGAGGGTACGATGGCTACACCTTC. As protein: CASSLRGYDGYTF.

The J gene is TRBJ1-2, the V gene TRBV21-1; TRBD1 was called by the table and not checked on the DNA. TRBV21-1 is recorded as a pseudogene. This CDR3 is built from 14 residues. Here the CDR3 DNA reads TGTGCCAGCAGCGAACAGGGGGTAATCGGTGGCTACACCTTC. Residues: CASSEQGVIGGYTF.

V and J are TRBV12-3 or TRBV12-4 and TRBJ1-1; D remains unclear. Deletions cut 1 base from V and 5 bases from J, with 8 bases between. The CDR3 length is 13 residues. DNA of the CDR3: TGTGCCAGCAGTTTAGGCAGGAGGACTGAAGCTTTCTTT. It is translated as CASSLGRRTEAFF.

The chain recombines TRBV19 with TRBJ1-1; no firm D call. The germline CDR1 and CDR2 sequences are LNHDA and SQIVND (reference sequence). V lost 5 bases to trimming and J lost 0 bases, with 10 bases between them. CDR3 length: 14 amino acids. CDR3 nucleotide sequence: TGTGCCAGTAGTCCAGGATTTTTGAACACTGAAGCTTTCTTT. This codes for CASSPGFLNTEAFF.

V and J are TRBV4-3 and TRBJ2-1, with 15 nucleotides matching TRBD2. V was pared by 4 bases and J by 4 bases, with 14 bases of the junction left unmatched. The germline CDR1 and CDR2 sequences are LGHNA and YSLEER. The CDR3 is 20 residues long. The CDR3, as DNA: TGCGCCAGCAGCCCCCGAATGGGGCTCGGGACTAGCGGGGGGTACAATGAGCAGTTCTTC. It translates to CASSPRMGLGTSGGYNEQFF.